This TCR beta chain emerged from a study of beta chain features in type 1 diabetes. Regarding the study as a whole: All four CD4+ subsets of Type 1 diabetes patients contained TCRB CDR3s that were moderately but significantly shorter.

Expressed TCRB transcripts were sequenced, since all the RNA that had been isolated was reverse transcribed. Deep immunoSEQ sequencing covered naive, central memory and regulatory T cell samples. Generated by immunoSEQ multiplex PCR, the TCRdb table keeps only in-frame clones and is missing some. Among 150,000 to 200,000 clones listed, over 55% were seen once. This CDR3 spans 15 amino acids. Germline CDR1 reads MGHDK; CDR2 reads SYGVNS. V gave up 4 bases and J gave up 2 bases; unmatched junction bases: 3. As concerns this clone: What it binds is unknown.

The clonotype was recovered from a man aged 25 to 45 with type 1 diabetes. The chain uses TRBV25-1 and TRBJ2-3; TRBD1 matches at 10 bases. The sample taken for sequencing was naive CD4+ T cells from blood. DNA of the CDR3: TGTGCCAGCAGTGGAGGGACAGGGGACACAGATACGCAGTATTTT. This gives the protein CASSGGTGDTDTQYF.